The clone carrying this T cell receptor (beta chain) appeared a few times. The antigen remains unidentified. TCRdb fed the 5' RACE reads into MiXCR, producing one record per CDR3 protein. The table lists 690,000 or so distinct CDR3 sequences, 8% to 9% of them singletons, with roughly 0.9% in the top ten. These data belong to a study of identical twins. Findings and caveats of the study: Less excess twin sharing appeared in beta out-of-frame sequences. Possibly, invariant MAIT and iNKT cells partly confounded zero-insertion analyses. Findings depended on cross-sectional statistics rather than tracking the same donors.

The CDR3 contains 18 residues. CDR1 is KGHDR and CDR2 is SFDVKD in the germline V gene. The J segment lost 0 bases and the V segment lost 3 bases, leaving 11 bases of the junction unmatched. These data were likewise used in another study, on yellow fever vaccine responses in identical twins.

The chain recombines TRBV24-1 with TRBJ2-3; TRBD1 matches at 7 bases. Input material: PBMCs. The receptor was isolated from a woman aged 18-29 years in good health. CDR3 sequence: CATSDPRTGKYSTDTQYF. The CDR3 coding sequence is TGTGCCACCAGTGATCCCCGGACAGGAAAATATAGCACAGATACGCAGTATTTT.